This T cell receptor (beta chain) was captured in a study of cytomegalovirus exposure and HLA in healthy donors (dated by TCRdb to about 2017). Looking at the study overall: In an earlier analysis of about 560 of the donors, about 260 Gb of sequence data and 90 million to 120 million unique TCR beta sequences from roughly 190 million T cells were reported. An early release that covered some 630 HLA-typed donors contained approximately 300 gigabases of sequencing data and tens of millions of unique TCR sequences. Of the 350 to 400 genotyped donors, 65% to 90% fell in the genetic ancestry cluster associated with self-reported Caucasian donors. The study aimed to test whether signatures of past pathogen exposure could be identified by cataloging public T cell receptors. Using immunosequencing, the study profiled T cell repertoires from some 670 subjects and related those repertoires to cytomegalovirus serostatus. A separate validation cohort of over a hundred different subjects was used in addition to the approximately 670-subject first cohort. High-throughput TCR immunosequencing, statistical association of individual TCRs with disease status, and machine learning were combined to predict cytomegalovirus infection status. To study patterns of TCR occurrence, a later analysis re-analyzed previously published TCR beta repertoires from 500 to 850 donors and added high-resolution HLA genotyping. In the later analysis, no new phenotypic data were used to find candidate immune exposures; instead, reliance was placed on TCR beta sequences and their occurrence across donors. To decide whether each TCR beta V gene segment behaved as functional or pseudogenic, an earlier analysis of some 600 of the donors relied on high-throughput TCR beta sequencing. Donor age, sex, ethnicity and CMV serostatus were compiled together with the repertoire data. A later genetic analysis used genome-wide SNP genotypes for 398 of the 666 donors, treating that subset as a discovery cohort. All discovery cohort repertoires had been generated on a single sequencing platform. HLA typing included class I and class II loci at four-digit resolution. Typing coverage varied by locus: about 620-630 donors for A, B, C, DRB1 and DQB1; about 520 for DQA1; about 590 for DPA1; about 450 for DPB1. Because of strong linkage in the cohort, five DR-DQ haplotypes were treated as single units for association and clustering. Among 300 to 450 genotyped donors of the cohort, an average of roughly 240,000 unique TCR beta nucleotide sequences were sequenced per donor, about a sixth of them non-productive. Findings and caveats that apply to the study as a whole: A group of highly shared sequence variants was considered likely to be a technical artifact of the sequencing pipeline. In both the original and validation cohorts, the classifier was reported to diagnose cytomegalovirus status with high specificity and sensitivity. In a later analysis, HLA-associated TCR beta chains were found to be more clonally expanded and to have lower generation probabilities than equally common non-associated chains. The cohort was sequenced for TCR beta chains only, and without alpha or paired-chain data the features that could be detected were limited. At a false discovery rate of 0.05, a later analysis linked under 20,000 TCR beta sequences to specific HLA alleles. Three of the identified cytomegalovirus-associated TCR beta chains were confirmed in vitro to be specific for cytomegalovirus antigens. Across donors, most TCR sequences were observed very rarely, whereas some public TCRs were present in many individuals. In a later genetic analysis, a missense DCLRE1C variant was associated with V-gene and J-gene trimming of TCR beta chains, and the association was replicated in an independent cohort. The authors suggested that the approach could potentially be extended to other disease states and immunological phenotypes. The study gave a list of 150 to 200 TCR beta chains associated with cytomegalovirus. Seventeen rarely observed V segments, including chromosome 9 orphons, were excluded from the earlier analysis of almost 600 of the donors because counts were too low. A further reported finding was that TCR beta sequences accurately predicted the HLA-A and HLA-B alleles for most subjects in the first cohort. In an earlier analysis of some 640 of the donors, most TCR beta V segments were observed in productive rearrangements about 87% or about 30% of the time, broadly matching IMGT annotations. Correlated functional status among segregating V segments might be attributable to linkage disequilibrium, but an unknown experimental factor could not be ruled out. Presence/absence analyses assumed roughly uniform sequencing depth across donors, an assumption that may not hold. Most CMV-associated TCR beta chains appeared to be HLA-restricted in a later analysis, and the HLA associations seemed to be driven largely by CMV exposure. In a later genetic analysis, fewer N-insertions in productive TCRs were reported among donors in an Asian-associated ancestry cluster than the 666-donor mean. Because HLA typing was missing for some donors at each locus, association tests included only the typed subset. Assigning TCR associations to individual alleles was difficult when HLA alleles, especially DR and DQ, strongly co-occurred. According to a later analysis, TCR association rates differed among HLA loci, with DRB1 alleles showing the most associated TCRs and HLA-C alleles showing the fewest. CMV serostatus was the only immune exposure information available for the cohort. According to a later analysis, parvovirus B19, influenza, CMV and Epstein-Barr virus appeared linked to several top co-occurrence clusters.

The library was built by means of the immunoSEQ multiplex PCR assay. A mixture of 60 forward primers for TCR Vbeta segments and 13 reverse primers for TCR Jbeta segments was used in the multiplex PCR. Amplification of the CDR3 region of rearranged TCR beta genes was performed with a multiplex PCR assay on genomic DNA. Amplified TCR beta libraries were sequenced as 87-base-pair reads on the Illumina HiSeq System. The paper's processing steps were these. A later analysis counted about 80 million unique TCR beta chains across the roughly 700 repertoires, and roughly 9.9 million of these chains were shared by at least two donors. Raw reads were error-corrected and collapsed into unique sequences by a nearest-neighbor algorithm in which closely related sequences were merged to remove PCR and sequencing errors. To assign V, D and J gene segments, CDR3 sequences were aligned to IMGT reference sequences. Each retained sequence needed at least a six-nucleotide match to both a V gene segment and a J gene segment. A rearrangement counted as productive if the CDR3 had no stop codons and remained in frame with V and J, and every other rearrangement counted as non-productive. CDR3 was defined by IMGT convention, running from the second conserved V-encoded cysteine to the conserved J-encoded phenylalanine. Sequences without an unambiguous match to a single V gene segment were excluded from the earlier analysis of a few hundred of the donors. In an earlier analysis of approximately 590 of the donors, V segments were called functional above 56.7% productive rearrangements and were called segregating when the between-donor standard deviation exceeded 5%. A statistical classification framework was developed to diagnose cytomegalovirus status using the catalog of TCR beta chain sequences. In a later analysis, V and J genes were assigned by comparing TCR nucleotide sequences against IMGT/GENE-DB human TR gene sequences. The TCRdist pipeline was used in a later analysis to assign CDR3 sequences and most-parsimonious VDJ recombination scenarios. In a later analysis, every TCR beta chain was defined by the combination of its CDR3 amino acid sequence and its V-gene family, and reads without a unique V-gene family were dropped. To address suspected cross-contamination and a sequencing artifact, a later analysis removed around 600 highly shared, low-generation-probability nucleotide sequences. In a later analysis, a clonal expansion index for each public chain was calculated from normalized within-repertoire ranks of inferred template counts. A later analysis computed generation probabilities with a VDJ recombination model fitted to out-of-frame rearrangements, and checked the results against IGoR. Hypergeometric tests were used in a later analysis to score TCR-TCR, TCR-HLA and TCR-CMV co-occurrence, with a repertoire-size bias correction applied to the TCR pairs. To estimate false discovery rates, a later analysis permuted the HLA or CMV assignments 20 times. In a later analysis, co-occurring TCRs were grouped using DBSCAN, and TCRdist sequence similarity was added for clustering within HLA-allele-positive subsets. Repertoires with fewer than 30,000 or more than 120,000 public chains, plus five repertoires with anomalous nucleotide sharing, were excluded from co-occurrence clustering. Sourced from immuneACCESS, this table was stored by TCRdb with only in-frame sequences that have V and J called. A share of the clones is absent; for the studies checked, an unresolved V gene accounts for under half, and the remainder has no known explanation. V and J calls and clone size are those listed in that table; D and trimming were worked out from the DNA. The sample table lists about 170,000 clones, under 85% of them with a count of one. Together, the top ten hold 4.8% of the sample.

This clone has just one count. It lacks a known antigen. Per-nucleotide qualities are absent, and no much larger clonotype sits a single base away. In total, 500 to 700 healthy bone marrow donors made up the cohort. All cohort members were sampled while nominally healthy, although unrecorded immune exposures were likely present. The donor tested CMV seronegative and was one of the 352 seronegative cohort members. Each donor provided a peripheral blood sample, and peripheral blood mononuclear cells were used for TCR beta sequencing. The Qiagen DNeasy Blood Extraction Kit was used to extract genomic DNA from the blood cell samples. The sequence was collected from a man in his late teens or twenties in good health and CMV-seronegative. What was sequenced was PBMCs.

The bases read TGTGCCAGCAGCTTAGTCGCGGAGACCCAGTACTTC. Its product reads: CASSLVAETQYF. The chain is assembled from TRBV7-8 and TRBJ2-5, with no D gene named confidently. CDR1 and CDR2 (SGHVS, FQNEAQ) derive from the germline V gene. Trimming at the junction amounts to 1 base on V and 5 bases on J, and the germline ends lie 5 bases apart. From the cysteine up to the phenylalanine, the CDR3 has a length of 12 residues. The kept DNA is CDR3 alone, 36 bases in frame from the first base.